These 9 T cell receptor beta chains share one sample of origin, sequenced in a study of T cell responses to AZD1222 COVID-19 vaccine. Method: immunoSEQ multiplex PCR; TCRdb's copy keeps in-frame clones and lacks some. The table shows about 46,000 clones, with 70% to 90% occurring only once. This specimen was peripheral blood, taken 28 days after the second AZD1222 dose. The receptors shown here come from an adult who received the AZD1222 COVID-19 vaccine.

The chain joins TRBV4-3 to TRBJ2-7; 10 bases are a match to TRBD1. Germline CDR1 LGHNA, CDR2 YSLEER. This CDR3 comprises 15 residues. V lost 0 bases, J lost 5 bases, and 4 bases stayed unmatched. CDR3 protein: CASSQEGTGANEQYF. CDR3 nucleotides: TGCGCCAGCAGCCAAGAAGGGACAGGGGCCAACGAGCAGTACTTC.

In regard to this clone: Its ends do not fully match the called genes, so a read error is possible. The V and J genes are TRBV7-9 and TRBJ2-2; TRBD1 matches 7 bases. This CDR3 is 16 amino acids long. Germline V gene data show CDR1 as SEHNR and CDR2 as FQNEAQ (reference sequence). In DNA form, the CDR3 reads TGTGCCACCAGCTACCTTGGGAGACAGGGAACCGGGGAGCTGTTTTTT. Amino acid sequence: CATSYLGRQGTGELFF.

The rearrangement uses TRBV20-1 and TRBJ1-2; D not resolved. CDR1 is DFQATT, CDR2 SNEGSKA, per germline (reference sequence). The V gene lost 3 bases and the J gene lost 0 bases, with 14 bases spanning the gap. CDR3 length: 15 amino acids. The CDR3 DNA follows: TGCAGTGCTAGTTATATTCCGACCCCTAACTATGGCTACACCTTC. It encodes CSASYIPTPNYGYTF.

This chain links TRBV24-1 with TRBJ2-1; 10 nucleotides agree with TRBD1. V lost 2 bases and J lost 4; bases outside the gene matches: 7. CDR1 is KGHDR, CDR2 SFDVKD, per germline. This CDR3 region has 17 residues. The CDR3, as DNA: TGTGCCACCAGTGATTGGACCGGGACAGGGGAGTACAATGAGCAGTTCTTC. Translated: CATSDWTGTGEYNEQFF.

This chain connects TRBV25-1 to TRBJ2-3; D gene ambiguous. The CDR3 runs to 14 residues. CDR1 and CDR2 from the germline V gene are MGHDK and SYGVNS. V lost 6 bases and J lost 2, with 12 bases in between. The CDR3 coding sequence is TGTGCCAGCAGACCGAGAACGGTCACAGATACGCAGTATTTT. This sequence encodes CASRPRTVTDTQYF.

This chain connects TRBV18 to TRBJ1-1; no reliable D call. The CDR3 extends over 15 amino acids. Germline CDR1 and CDR2: KGHSH and LQKENI. V lost 6 bases and J 4 bases, leaving 18 bases between the germline ends. The CDR3 region has the DNA TGTGCCAGCTCTAAGATGACCGCTTCGTCCACTGAAGCTTTCTTT. This sequence encodes CASSKMTASSTEAFF.

CDR3 amino acids: CASSYRGTSGFIGELFF. The CDR3 DNA follows: TGTGCCAGCAGCTATCGAGGGACTAGCGGGTTCATCGGGGAGCTGTTTTTT. This chain links TRBV7-3 with TRBJ2-2; TRBD2 aligns across 12 bases. J was trimmed by 7 bases and V by 4 bases; bases with no gene match: 10. The CDR3 totals 17 residues. Germline V CDR1 and CDR2: SGHTA, FQGTGA.

The chain employs TRBV4-1 and TRBJ2-5; TRBD2 matches at 7 bases. The V and J ends lost 1 base and 5 bases, in that order; junction bases with no gene match: 16. The germline V gene has CDR1 MGHRA and CDR2 YSYEKL. The CDR3 consists of 18 residues. For the CDR3, the DNA is TGCGCCAGCAGCCAAGGCCATTCTAGCGGAGGAACTGGGGAGACCCAGTACTTC. It specifies CASSQGHSSGGTGETQYF.

In regard to this clone: Other nucleotide sequences in the sample specify the same CDR3. This chain's CDR3 is CASSQGGRAEAFF. CDR3 in DNA: TGCGCCAGCAGCCAGGGGGGGCGGGCTGAAGCTTTCTTT. The rearrangement joins TRBV4-1 to TRBJ1-1; a weak D match, TRBD1 (6 bases). Between the trimmed V and J ends, which lost 3 bases and 6 bases, there was a span of 11 bases. The CDR3 totals 13 residues. Germline CDR1 MGHRA, CDR2 YSYEKL.